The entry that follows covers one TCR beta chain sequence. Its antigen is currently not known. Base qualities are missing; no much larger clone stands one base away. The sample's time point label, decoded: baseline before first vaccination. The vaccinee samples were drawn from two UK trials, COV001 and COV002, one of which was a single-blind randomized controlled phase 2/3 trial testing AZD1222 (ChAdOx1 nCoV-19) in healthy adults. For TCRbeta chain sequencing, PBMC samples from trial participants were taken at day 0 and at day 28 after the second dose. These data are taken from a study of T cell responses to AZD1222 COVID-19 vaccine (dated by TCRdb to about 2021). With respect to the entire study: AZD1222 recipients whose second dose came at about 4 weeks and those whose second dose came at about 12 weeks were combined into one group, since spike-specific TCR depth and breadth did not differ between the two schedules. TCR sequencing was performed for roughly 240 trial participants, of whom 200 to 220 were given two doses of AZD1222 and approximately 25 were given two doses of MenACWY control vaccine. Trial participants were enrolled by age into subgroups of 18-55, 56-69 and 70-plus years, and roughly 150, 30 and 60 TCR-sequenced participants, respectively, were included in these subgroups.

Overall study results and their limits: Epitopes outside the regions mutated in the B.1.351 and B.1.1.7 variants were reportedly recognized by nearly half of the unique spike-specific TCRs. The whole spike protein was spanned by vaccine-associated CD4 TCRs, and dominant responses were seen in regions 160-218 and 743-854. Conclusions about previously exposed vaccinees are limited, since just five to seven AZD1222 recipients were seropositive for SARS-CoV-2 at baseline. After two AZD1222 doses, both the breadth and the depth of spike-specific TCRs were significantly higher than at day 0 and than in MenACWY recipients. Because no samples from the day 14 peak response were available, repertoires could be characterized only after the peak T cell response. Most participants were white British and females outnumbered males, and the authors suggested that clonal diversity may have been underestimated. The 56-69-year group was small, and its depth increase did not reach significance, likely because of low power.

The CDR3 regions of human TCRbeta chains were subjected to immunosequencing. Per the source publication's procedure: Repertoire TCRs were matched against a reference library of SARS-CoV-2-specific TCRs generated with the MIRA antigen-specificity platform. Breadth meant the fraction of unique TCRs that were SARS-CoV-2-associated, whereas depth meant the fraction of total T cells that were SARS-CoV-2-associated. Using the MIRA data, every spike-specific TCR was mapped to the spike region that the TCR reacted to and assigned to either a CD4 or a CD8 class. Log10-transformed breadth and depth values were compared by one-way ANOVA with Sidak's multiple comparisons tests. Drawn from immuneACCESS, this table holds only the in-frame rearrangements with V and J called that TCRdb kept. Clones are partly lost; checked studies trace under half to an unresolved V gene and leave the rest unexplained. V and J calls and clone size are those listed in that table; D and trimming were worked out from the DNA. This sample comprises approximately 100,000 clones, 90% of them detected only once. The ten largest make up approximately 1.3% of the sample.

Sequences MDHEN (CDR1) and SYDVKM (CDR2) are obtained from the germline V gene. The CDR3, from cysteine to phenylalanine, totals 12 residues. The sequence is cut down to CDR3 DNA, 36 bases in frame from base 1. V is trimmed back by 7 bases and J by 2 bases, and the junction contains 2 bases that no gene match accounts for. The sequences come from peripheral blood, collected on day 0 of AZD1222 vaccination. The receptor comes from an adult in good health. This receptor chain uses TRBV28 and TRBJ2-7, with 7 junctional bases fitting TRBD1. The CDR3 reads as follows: CASTRGTYEQYF. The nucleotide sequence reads TGTGCCAGCACCAGGGGGACCTACGAGCAGTACTTC.